Each of the 28 T cell receptor beta chains below was sequenced from the same sample in a study of identical twins. A single record per CDR3 protein comes from TCRdb applying MiXCR to the 5' RACE reads. Counted here are around 250,000 distinct CDR3 sequences, 12% occurring once; the ten biggest clones make up 4% to 5%. These data also formed part of another study, on yellow fever vaccine responses in identical twins.

Sequencing input: memory (CD45RO+) T cells sorted from blood. The receptors stem from a woman between 18 and 29 years old in good health.

Ten or more counts support this clonotype. CDR3 coding DNA: TGCAGCTCCAGACAAGACATCATGAACACTGAAGCTTTCTTT. This codes for CSSRQDIMNTEAFF. The chain couples TRBV29-1 to TRBJ1-1; D remains ambiguous. This CDR3 comprises 14 residues. Trimming took 8 bases from V and 0 from J, leaving 16 bases between them. Looked up from germline, CDR1 is SQVTM and CDR2 is ANQGSEA.

This clonotype was found many times. This chain uses TRBV7-8 with TRBJ1-6; tentatively, D is TRBD1 (6 bases). V lost 5 bases and J lost 4, with 9 bases in between. This CDR3 is 14 amino acids long. CDR1 SGHVS and CDR2 FQNEAQ come from the germline V gene. The chain's CDR3 is CASSPTGYNSPLHF. DNA of the CDR3: TGTGCCAGCAGCCCCACAGGGTATAATTCACCCCTCCACTTT.

In its sample, this clonotype was seen many times. The genes are TRBV11-2 and TRBJ2-3; possible D gene TRBD2, 8 bases. The CDR3 contains 17 residues. CDR1 SGHAT and CDR2 FQNNGV come from the germline V gene. V was shortened by 4 bases and J by 0 bases, with 17 bases between the two germline ends. CDR3 nucleotide sequence: TGTGCCAGCAGCTCCGGGGGGGGACAGACTAGCACAGATACGCAGTATTTT. Protein product: CASSSGGGQTSTDTQYF.

This clonotype was counted ten times or more. J is TRBJ2-7 and V is TRBV5-1; 7 bases line up with TRBD2. The CDR3 runs 15 residues. From germline, CDR1 is SGHRS and CDR2 YFSETQ. Trimming cost V 0 bases and J 0 bases; bases outside gene matches: 3. The CDR3 is CASSLASGSSYEQYF. The CDR3 region has the DNA TGCGCCAGCAGCTTGGCTAGCGGAAGCTCCTACGAGCAGTACTTC.

This clonotype was counted a few times. The rearrangement links TRBV4-2 to TRBJ2-3, with 11 bases identical to TRBD2. With V trimmed by 2 bases and J by 4 bases, 5 bases remained unmatched. Germline loops: CDR1 LGHNA, CDR2 YNFKEQ. The CDR3 is 16 amino acids. CDR3 bases: TGTGCCAGCAGCCAACTAGCGGGAGGTCTGGCAGATACGCAGTATTTT. Translation: CASSQLAGGLADTQYF.

This chain joins TRBV20-1 and TRBJ2-3, with 8 bases fitting TRBD2. Germline V CDR1 and CDR2: DFQATT, SNEGSKA (reference sequence). J was trimmed by 1 base and V by 4 bases; bases with no gene match: 4. The CDR3 is 14 amino acids. DNA for the CDR3: TGCAGTGCTATCGGGAGGGCCGGCACAGATACGCAGTATTTT. This translates into CSAIGRAGTDTQYF.

The sample holds a few counts of this clonotype. The rearrangement links TRBV24-1 to TRBJ2-1; D gene ambiguous. V was shortened by 1 base and J by 5 bases, with 5 bases between the two germline ends. The CDR3 contains 13 residues. CDR1 is KGHDR and CDR2 is SFDVKD in the germline V gene. In DNA form, the CDR3 reads TGTGCCACCAGTGATTTCCCTCACAATGAGCAGTTCTTC. Its translation is CATSDFPHNEQFF.

This clonotype was seen a few times. The gene calls are TRBV10-2 and TRBJ1-6, with no clear D. Germline assignment: CDR1 WSHSY and CDR2 SAAADI. V lost 0 bases and J lost 3, with 3 bases in between. CDR3 length: 14 amino acids. CDR3 sequence (DNA): TGCGCCAGCAGTGAGTCGAGCTATAATTCACCCCTCCACTTT. As protein: CASSESSYNSPLHF.

The rearrangement uses TRBV5-1 and TRBJ2-7, with 7 nucleotides matching TRBD1. The CDR3 sequence is 16 residues long. Germline V gene sequence: CDR1 SGHRS, CDR2 YFSETQ. V lost 5 bases to trimming and J lost 6 bases; unmatched junction nucleotides: 17. The CDR3 DNA is TGCGCCAGCAGGGGCGATGAGGGGGCGATCTGGCGCGAGCAGTACTTC. This translates into CASRGDEGAIWREQYF.

The chain recombines TRBV5-6 with TRBJ2-3; TRBD1 is a possible D gene (7 bases). CDR3 length: 18 amino acids. The V end was cut by 3 bases, the J end by 1 base, with 21 bases between. Germline loops: CDR1 SGHDT, CDR2 YYEEEE. CDR3 DNA: TGTGCCAGCAGCTCACGCAGGGGGGTCCAGGGCGGCACAGATACGCAGTATTTT. Translating it yields CASSSRRGVQGGTDTQYF.

The chain couples TRBV7-9 to TRBJ2-3; D not resolved. The CDR3 runs 12 residues. V was cut by 5 bases and J by 6 bases, with 9 bases left in between. The V gene's germline CDR1 is SEHNR and CDR2 FQNEAQ (reference sequence). CDR3 in amino acids: CASSTREDTQYF. CDR3 in DNA: TGTGCCAGCAGCACCCGTGAGGATACGCAGTATTTT.

This clonotype appeared many times. This rearrangement joins TRBV28 to TRBJ2-5; TRBD2 matches 8 bases. Germline CDR1 reads MDHEN; CDR2 reads SYDVKM. The CDR3 consists of 13 residues. Trimming at V came to 7 bases and at J to 4 bases, leaving 5 bases not matched to a gene. CDR3: CASNAGGLETQYF. CDR3 sequence (DNA): TGTGCCAGCAACGCGGGAGGACTAGAGACCCAGTACTTC.

This clonotype was recorded a few times. The gene calls are TRBV11-2 and TRBJ2-1; the D is unclear. Per the germline V gene, CDR1 is SGHAT and CDR2 is FQNNGV. The CDR3 spans 18 residues. Trimming stripped 4 bases from V and 10 bases from J, with 29 bases between. CDR3 in DNA: TGTGCCAGCAGCTCCCCCCTCATGCAGCGAGTCCTTGGTAAAGAGCAGTTCTTC. This codes for CASSSPLMQRVLGKEQFF.

Sample share makes this clonotype medium-sized. The chain couples TRBV4-2 to TRBJ2-2, with D perhaps matching TRBD2 (5 bases). The CDR3 covers 15 residues. Trimming pared 0 bases from V and 4 bases from J, leaving 9 bases between. The germline V gene encodes CDR1 LGHNA and CDR2 YNFKEQ. The CDR3 coding sequence is TGTGCCAGCAGCCAAGATACGGGATTCACCGGGGAGCTGTTTTTT. Its translation is CASSQDTGFTGELFF.

This clonotype was counted between two and nine times. This chain links TRBV29-1 with TRBJ2-5, with a tentative D call TRBD2 (5 bases). Germline assignment: CDR1 SQVTM and CDR2 ANQGSEA. Trimming took off 7 bases at V and 5 bases at J, with 11 bases between the two ends. The CDR3 contains 11 residues. The CDR3 DNA is TGCAGCGGAAGGGAGTCGGAGACCCAGTACTTC. It translates to CSGRESETQYF.

The chain recombines TRBV12-3 or TRBV12-4 with TRBJ2-3, with a tentative D call TRBD1 (6 bases). CDR3 size: 15 residues. Trimming took 6 bases from V and 3 from J, leaving 16 bases between them. The CDR3 loop reads CASRTQGRTTDTQYF. In DNA, the CDR3 is TGTGCCAGCAGGACACAGGGTAGGACTACAGATACGCAGTATTTT.

The rearrangement joins TRBV5-6 to TRBJ2-7; 7 bases fit TRBD1. V trimming: 1 base; J trimming: 7 bases; junction bases outside the gene matches: 5. CDR1 and CDR2 (germline): SGHDT, YYEEEE. This CDR3 has 13 residues. The CDR3 DNA sequence: TGTGCCAGCAGCTTGAGGGGGCCGGGGGAGCAGTACTTC. This encodes CASSLRGPGEQYF.

The chain is built from TRBV2 and TRBJ2-1, with TRBD1 matching 8 bases. From germline, CDR1 is SNHLY and CDR2 FYNNEI. CDR3 length: 15 residues. With V trimmed by 4 bases and J by 3 bases, 5 bases remained unmatched. CDR3 coding DNA: TGTGCCAGCAGTGCCGCCAGGGGGCTCTACAATGAGCAGTTCTTC. It codes for CASSAARGLYNEQFF.

This chain uses TRBV9 with TRBJ2-3; D not certain. The CDR3 loop spans 17 amino acids. Trimming shortened V by 0 bases and J by 0 bases, and 14 bases separated the two germline ends. Germline CDR1 reads SGDLS; CDR2 reads YYNGEE. CDR3 residues: CASSVGSGVTSTDTQYF. The CDR3 DNA reads as TGTGCCAGCAGCGTAGGATCCGGCGTAACTAGCACAGATACGCAGTATTTT.

Only a few counts were recorded for this clonotype. The chain employs TRBV6-5 and TRBJ2-7, with D perhaps being TRBD1 or TRBD2 (7 bases each). This CDR3 is built from 12 residues. The V and J ends lost 6 bases and 7 bases respectively, with 13 bases between them. CDR1 is MNHEY, CDR2 SVGAGI, per germline. The CDR3: CASRGTAGEQYF. CDR3 in DNA: TGTGCCAGCAGGGGGACAGCGGGGGAGCAGTACTTC.

This clonotype appeared a single time. A read error may explain this, as a much larger clone is one base away. In DNA, the CDR3 is TGCTGTGCTAGGGCTCTTGGGGGGCAGGACACAGATACGCAGTATTTT. Protein product: CCARALGGQDTDTQYF. This chain links TRBV20-1 with TRBJ2-3; D may correspond to TRBD1 or TRBD2 (6 bases each). Germline V lookup: CDR1 DFQATT, CDR2 SNEGSKA (reference sequence). The length of the CDR3 is 16 residues.

The chain combines TRBV11-1 with TRBJ2-6; 13 nucleotides agree with TRBD2. Germline V gene sequence: CDR1 SGHAT, CDR2 FQDESV (reference sequence). V shed 4 bases and J 3 bases; nucleotides not matched to a gene: 6. There are 18 residues in the CDR3. CDR3 in DNA: TGTGCCAGCAGCTCGACTAGCGGGAGGCGGTATGGGGCCAACGTCCTGACTTTC. As protein: CASSSTSGRRYGANVLTF.

This sequence joins TRBV6-1 and TRBJ2-7, with D unresolved. The germline CDR1 and CDR2 sequences are MNHNS and SASEGT. The CDR3 loop spans 14 amino acids. With 6 bases removed from V and 0 bases from J, the gap between germline ends came to 12 bases. In nucleotides, the CDR3 is TGTGCCAGCAGGATGACGGTTAGCTCCTACGAGCAGTACTTC. This codes for CASRMTVSSYEQYF.

This clonotype appeared many times. The chain carries TRBV5-5 and TRBJ2-3; D may be TRBD2 (6 bases). Germline CDR1 is SGHKS and CDR2 is YYEKEE (reference sequence). With 4 bases removed from V and 0 bases from J, the gap between germline ends came to 9 bases. This CDR3 is 14 amino acids long. The CDR3: CASSPGTSTDTQYF. The DNA of the CDR3 is TGTGCCAGCAGCCCAGGGACTAGCACAGATACGCAGTATTTT.

This rearrangement joins TRBV6-5 to TRBJ2-7, with D possibly TRBD2 on 5 matching bases. Trimming stripped 4 bases from V and 4 bases from J, with 20 bases between. This CDR3 contains 16 residues. Germline CDR1 MNHEY, CDR2 SVGAGI. CDR3 sequence reads: CASSSRTHYEGYEQYF. The CDR3, as DNA: TGTGCCAGCAGTTCCCGGACTCATTATGAGGGATACGAGCAGTACTTC.

In its sample, this clonotype was seen a few times. The chain is built from TRBV3-1 and TRBJ2-2; D not certain. Deletions cut 6 bases from V and 4 bases from J, with 9 bases between. Germline CDR1 reads LGHDT; CDR2 reads YNNKEL (reference sequence). This CDR3 is built from 13 residues. In DNA form, the CDR3 reads TGTGCCAGCAGGTCAATGGGCACCGGGGAGCTGTTTTTT. Protein: CASRSMGTGELFF.

At least ten counts were recorded for this clonotype. V gene TRBV6-1 combines with J gene TRBJ2-1; D not resolved. The CDR3 is made up of 14 amino acids. From germline, CDR1 is MNHNS and CDR2 SASEGT. V was trimmed by 9 bases and J by 0 bases, leaving 12 bases between them. The CDR3 sequence: CASQPISSYNEQFF. In DNA form, the CDR3 reads TGTGCCAGTCAGCCCATTAGCTCCTACAATGAGCAGTTCTTC.

A few counts support this clonotype. The V call is TRBV20-1, the J call TRBJ2-7, with 12 bases aligning to TRBD1. After removal of 2 bases from V and 6 bases from J, the junction contained 8 bases not matched to a gene. Germline CDR1 DFQATT, CDR2 SNEGSKA (reference sequence). The CDR3 has 15 amino acids. CDR3 coding DNA: TGCAGTGCTAGACCCGGGACAGGGGGCAAGAGCGAGCAGTACTTC. Its protein product is CSARPGTGGKSEQYF.